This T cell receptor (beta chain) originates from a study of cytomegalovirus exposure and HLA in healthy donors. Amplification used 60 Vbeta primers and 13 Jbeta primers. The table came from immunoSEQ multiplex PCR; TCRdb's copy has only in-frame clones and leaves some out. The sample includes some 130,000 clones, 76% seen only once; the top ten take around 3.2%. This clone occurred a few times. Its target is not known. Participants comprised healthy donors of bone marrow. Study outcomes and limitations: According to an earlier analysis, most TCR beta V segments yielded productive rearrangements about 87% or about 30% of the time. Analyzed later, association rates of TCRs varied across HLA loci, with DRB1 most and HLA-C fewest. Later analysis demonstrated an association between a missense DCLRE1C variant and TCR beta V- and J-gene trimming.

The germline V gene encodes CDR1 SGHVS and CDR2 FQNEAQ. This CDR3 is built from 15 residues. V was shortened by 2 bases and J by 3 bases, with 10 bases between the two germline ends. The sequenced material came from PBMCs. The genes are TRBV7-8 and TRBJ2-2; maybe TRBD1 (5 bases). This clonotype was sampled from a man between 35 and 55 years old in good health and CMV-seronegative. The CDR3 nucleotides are TGTGCCAGCAGCTTATTGGCAGGGCACACCGGGGAGCTGTTTTTT. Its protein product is CASSLLAGHTGELFF. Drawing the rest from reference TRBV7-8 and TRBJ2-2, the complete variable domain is GAGVSQSPRYKVAKRGQDVALRCDPISGHVSLFWYQQALGQGPEFLTYFQNEAQLDKSGLPSDRFFAERPEGSVSTLKIQRTQQEDSAVYLCASSLLAGHTGELFFGEGSRLTVL.